The 14 T cell receptor beta chains given below trace back to one sample, sequenced in a study of cytomegalovirus exposure and HLA in healthy donors. The PCR contained 60 Vbeta and 13 Jbeta primers. Data came from immunoSEQ multiplex PCR; TCRdb stores just in-frame clones and leaves some out. The sample holds some 200,000 clones, about 13% seen once. Sequenced input: PBMCs. The receptors shown here come from a man aged 45-60 years in good health and CMV-seropositive.

This clone occurred a few times. This CDR3 is also generated by other DNA sequences in the sample. The V and J genes are TRBV28 and TRBJ1-4, with D tentatively TRBD1 (5 bases). CDR3 length: 14 amino acids. Trimming removed 3 bases at V and 4 bases at J, with 9 bases between. Germline CDR1 reads MDHEN; CDR2 reads SYDVKM. The CDR3 sequence is CASSLGGVNEKLFF. The CDR3 bases are TGTGCCAGCAGTTTGGGAGGGGTTAATGAAAAACTGTTTTTT.

This clone was seen only a few times. The J gene is TRBJ2-7, the V gene TRBV6-1; D call uncertain. This CDR3 region has 12 residues. V lost 4 bases and J lost 3, with 7 bases in between. Germline loops: CDR1 MNHNS, CDR2 SASEGT. The CDR3: CASSVTSYEQYF. The DNA of the CDR3 is TGTGCCAGCAGTGTTACCAGCTACGAGCAGTACTTC.

The genes are TRBV2 and TRBJ1-2; the D is unclear. Per germline, CDR1 SNHLY and CDR2 FYNNEI. Trimming removed 7 bases at V and 8 bases at J, with 11 bases between. The CDR3 consists of 11 residues. The CDR3 sequence: CASTMSEGYTF. The DNA of the CDR3 is TGTGCCAGCACTATGTCGGAGGGCTACACCTTC.

As concerns this clone: Other DNA sequences from this sample encode an identical CDR3 as well. This chain uses TRBV28 with TRBJ2-3, with D uncertain. CDR1 and CDR2 (germline): MDHEN, SYDVKM. The CDR3 totals 13 residues. Trimming cost V 3 bases and J 3 bases, with 7 bases left between them. CDR3: CASSLAGTDTQYF. The CDR3 nucleotides read TGTGCCAGCAGTTTGGCAGGAACAGATACGCAGTATTTT.

The sample holds a few counts of this clone. The genes are TRBV30 and TRBJ2-4; 7 nucleotides agree with TRBD1. J lost 4 bases, V lost 5 bases, and 2 bases had no gene match. The germline V gene has CDR1 GTSNPN and CDR2 SVGIG (reference sequence). The CDR3 has 12 amino acids. The CDR3 reads CAWGTAKNIQYF. The CDR3 DNA reads TGTGCCTGGGGGACAGCTAAAAACATTCAGTACTTC.

The chain has TRBV7-6 and TRBJ1-2; 11 nucleotides line up with TRBD1. Germline V gives CDR1 SGHVS, CDR2 FNYEAQ. Losses at the gene ends were 5 bases for V and 5 bases for J; bases not matched to a gene: 4. This CDR3 spans 14 amino acids. As DNA, the CDR3 is TGTGCCAGCAGCGCGGACAGGGGGCGGTATGGCTACACCTTC. Encoded protein: CASSADRGRYGYTF.

The chain uses TRBV5-6 and TRBJ1-5, with D tentatively TRBD1 (5 bases). The V end lost 3 bases, the J end lost 2 bases, and 12 bases lay between the germline ends. Germline CDR1 and CDR2: SGHDT and YYEEEE. The CDR3 is 15 amino acids. The CDR3 nucleotides read TGTGCCAGCAGCTGGGGAGGGGTGGGCAATCAGCCCCAGCATTTT. Its protein product is CASSWGGVGNQPQHF. Full variable domain (outside the CDR3, taken from reference TRBV5-6 and TRBJ1-5): DAGVTQSPTHLIKTRGQQVTLRCSPKSGHDTVSWYQQALGQGPQFIFQYYEEEERQRGNFPDRFSGHQFPNYSSELNVNALLLGDSALYLCASSWGGVGNQPQHFGDGTRLSIL.

This clone has a handful of counts. This sequence joins TRBV6-5 and TRBJ2-7; 9 bases line up with TRBD2. Trimming removed 2 bases from V and 0 bases from J; junction bases left unmatched: 5. The CDR3 extends over 16 amino acids. CDR1 and CDR2 (germline): MNHEY, SVGAGI. The CDR3 nucleotides read TGTGCCAGCAGTTACGCCGGGCGGGGGGGCTCCTACGAGCAGTACTTC. Translated, it gives CASSYAGRGGSYEQYF.

There are a few counts of this clone. V and J are TRBV18 and TRBJ2-3; D gene unclear. Germline CDR1 reads KGHSH; CDR2 reads LQKENI. The CDR3 consists of 13 residues. Trimming cost V 0 bases and J 3 bases, with 4 bases left between them. CDR3 protein: CASSPPATDTQYF. The CDR3 nucleotides are TGTGCCAGCTCACCACCAGCGACAGATACGCAGTATTTT.

This clone appeared a few times. The rearrangement joins TRBV10-2 to TRBJ1-3, with D unclear. Between the trimmed V and J ends, which lost 3 bases and 0 bases, there was a span of 12 bases. Germline V gives CDR1 WSHSY, CDR2 SAAADI. CDR3 length: 16 amino acids. The CDR3 loop reads CASSELGLGSGNTIYF. As DNA, the CDR3 is TGCGCCAGCAGTGAATTAGGACTGGGCTCTGGAAACACCATATATTTT.

Turning to this clone: The same CDR3 can be traced to other DNA sequences in this sample. The genes are TRBV29-1 and TRBJ2-5; maybe TRBD2 (5 bases). The CDR3 runs 10 residues. CDR1 and CDR2 (germline): SQVTM, ANQGSEA. The V end was cut by 4 bases, the J end by 5 bases, with 5 bases between. The CDR3 coding sequence is TGCAGCGTTGGGAGGGAGACCCAGTACTTC. It is translated as CSVGRETQYF. Variable domain in full (rest from reference TRBV29-1 and TRBJ2-5): SAVISQKPSRDICQRGTSLTIQCQVDSQVTMMFWYRQQPGQSLTLIATANQGSEATYESGFVIDKFPISRPNLTFSTLTVSNMSPEDSSIYLCSVGRETQYFGPGTRLLVL.

This chain connects TRBV6-6 to TRBJ2-4, with 7 nucleotides matching TRBD2. This CDR3 is 14 amino acids long. Germline CDR1 and CDR2: MNHNY and SVGAGI (reference sequence). Unmatched junction bases numbered 4, after V lost 6 bases and J lost 2 bases. The CDR3 spells CASRGGETKNIQYF. For the CDR3, the DNA is TGTGCCAGCAGGGGAGGGGAGACCAAAAACATTCAGTACTTC.

A few counts support this clone. CDR3: CASSFSYTGELFF. In nucleotides, the CDR3 is TGCGCCAGCAGCTTTTCCTACACCGGGGAGCTGTTTTTT. This chain uses TRBV5-1 with TRBJ2-2, with D unresolved. There are 13 residues in the CDR3. V was trimmed by 2 bases and J by 3 bases, leaving 5 bases between them. The V gene's germline CDR1 is SGHRS and CDR2 YFSETQ.

The V call is TRBV10-3, the J call TRBJ2-3; no clear D. Between the trimmed V and J ends, which lost 3 bases and 1 base, there was a span of 14 bases. The CDR3 totals 16 residues. Germline V CDR1 and CDR2: ENHRY, SYGVKD. The chain's CDR3 is CAISERGFSGTDTQYF. CDR3 DNA sequence: TGTGCCATCAGTGAAAGAGGCTTCTCTGGCACAGATACGCAGTATTTT.